This entry lists 13 T cell receptor beta chains sequenced from one sample in a study of blood T cell repertoires in COVID-19. The assay was immunoSEQ multiplex PCR, and TCRdb's table has in-frame clones only and misses some. The sample holds some 120,000 clones; 75% to 90% are singletons and the top ten take approximately 4%. The material sequenced was peripheral blood. The receptors come from a human donor in a cohort sampled during active COVID-19.

The rearrangement joins TRBV12-3 or TRBV12-4 to TRBJ1-5, with D possibly TRBD1 on 6 matching bases. The CDR3 runs 13 residues. The V end lost 10 bases, the J end lost 3 bases, and 13 bases lay between the germline ends. The CDR3 DNA reads as TGTGCCATTGCAGGGGCCAACAATCAGCCCCAGCATTTT. Protein product: CAIAGANNQPQHF.

This clone has just a few counts. The chain's CDR3 is CASSFRGGDVSFPYEQYF. The CDR3 DNA sequence: TGTGCCAGCAGCTTTAGGGGAGGGGACGTAAGCTTCCCCTACGAGCAGTACTTC. The chain links TRBV7-2 to TRBJ2-7; 7 nucleotides align to TRBD2. The CDR3 extends over 18 amino acids. CDR1 and CDR2 from the germline V gene are SGHTA and FQGNSA. J gave up 2 bases and V 3 bases, and 16 bases lay outside the gene matches.

The chain employs TRBV9 and TRBJ2-3; the D is unclear. The V and J ends lost 1 base and 4 bases respectively, with 10 bases between them. The length of the CDR3 is 14 residues. The V gene's germline CDR1 is SGDLS and CDR2 YYNGEE. The DNA of the CDR3 is TGTGCCAGCAGCGTACTAGTTGTCCCAGATACGCAGTATTTT. It yields the protein CASSVLVVPDTQYF.

V is TRBV6-1 and J is TRBJ2-5; 7 nucleotides line up with TRBD1. CDR3 size: 14 residues. Germline CDR1 MNHNS, CDR2 SASEGT. Unmatched junction bases numbered 4, after V lost 2 bases and J lost 4 bases. In DNA form, the CDR3 reads TGTGCCAGCAGTGAACAGGGGGTTGGAGAGACCCAGTACTTC. It translates to CASSEQGVGETQYF.

CDR3: CASSSIAGGYEQYF. The CDR3, as DNA: TGTGCCAGCAGCTCCATAGCGGGGGGCTACGAGCAGTACTTC. The chain joins TRBV7-2 to TRBJ2-7; 10 bases match TRBD2. The germline gives CDR1 SGHTA, CDR2 FQGNSA. V was pared by 4 bases and J by 3 bases, with 3 bases of the junction left unmatched. This CDR3 spans 14 amino acids.

This clone occurred once. The chain combines TRBV24-1 with TRBJ1-2; D unresolved. The V end lost 10 bases, the J end lost 6 bases, and 11 bases lay between the germline ends. The germline gives CDR1 KGHDR, CDR2 SFDVKD. The CDR3 loop spans 11 amino acids. In DNA form, the CDR3 reads TGTGCCACGGTTGGTGAGGATGGCTACACCTTC. Translated, it gives CATVGEDGYTF.

The rearrangement joins TRBV5-4 to TRBJ1-1; D is unresolved. Germline V gene lookup returns CDR1 SGHNT and CDR2 YYREEE (reference sequence). The CDR3 extends over 14 amino acids. V lost 0 bases and J lost 6, with 12 bases in between. The CDR3 region has the DNA TGTGCCAGCAGCTTGGCTTGGGGTAGCGCTGAAGCTTTCTTT. Its protein product is CASSLAWGSAEAFF.

This clone was counted a single time. The CDR3 region has the DNA TGTGCCAGCAGTTTAAGGACAGGGGGTGGTCATGGCTACACCTTC. This gives the protein CASSLRTGGGHGYTF. The chain carries TRBV6-6 and TRBJ1-2; 10 positions agree with TRBD1. CDR3 length: 15 residues. From germline, CDR1 is MNHNY and CDR2 SVGAGI (reference sequence). V gave up 4 bases and J gave up 6 bases; unmatched junction bases: 8.

V is TRBV30 and J is TRBJ1-2, with D unresolved. Trimming removed 0 bases from V and 8 bases from J, with 7 bases in between. This CDR3 comprises 11 residues. Germline values: CDR1 GTSNPN, CDR2 SVGIG (reference sequence). CDR3 bases: TGTGCCTGGAGTGTCCGGGGAGGCTACACCTTC. Amino acid sequence: CAWSVRGGYTF. Full variable domain (rest looked up from reference TRBV30 and TRBJ1-2): SQTIHQWPATLVQPVGSPLSLECTVEGTSNPNLYWYRQAAGRGLQLLFYSVGIGQISSEVPQNLSASRPQDRQFILSSKKLLLSDSGFYLCAWSVRGGYTFGSGTRLTVV.

The V call is TRBV7-9, the J call TRBJ2-3; 15 bases line up with TRBD2. The CDR3 length is 16 residues. The V and J ends lost 6 bases and 4 bases, in that order; junction bases with no gene match: 5. Germline lookup yields CDR1 SEHNR and CDR2 FQNEAQ (reference sequence). This CDR3 reads CASSPGLAGGADTQYF. CDR3 nucleotides: TGTGCCAGCAGTCCAGGACTAGCGGGAGGGGCAGATACGCAGTATTTT.

This chain links TRBV10-2 with TRBJ2-3; maybe TRBD2 (5 bases). The CDR3 runs to 15 residues. From germline, CDR1 is WSHSY and CDR2 SAAADI. The germline V and J ends were trimmed by 2 bases and 0 bases, with 9 bases remaining between them. The CDR3 bases are TGCGCCAGCAGTGAGGGGGAGTTTAGCACAGATACGCAGTATTTT. It codes for CASSEGEFSTDTQYF.

In this sample, this clone turned up a few times. The chain recombines TRBV5-6 with TRBJ1-5, with a possible D match to TRBD1 (6 bases). CDR3 length: 15 residues. Between the trimmed V and J ends, which lost 4 bases and 2 bases, there was a span of 13 bases. From germline, CDR1 is SGHDT and CDR2 YYEEEE. This CDR3 reads CASSTGFSGNQPQHF. The CDR3 region has the DNA TGTGCCAGCAGCACAGGGTTTTCGGGCAATCAGCCCCAGCATTTT.

The J gene is TRBJ2-1, the V gene TRBV9; a possible D gene is TRBD2 (5 bases). Trimming removed 4 bases from V and 3 bases from J, with 14 bases in between. In germline, CDR1 is SGDLS, CDR2 YYNGEE. The CDR3 loop spans 15 amino acids. As DNA, the CDR3 is TGTGCCAGCAGCCTCGGGGAGCTTCTCTACAATGAGCAGTTCTTC. Translating gives CASSLGELLYNEQFF.